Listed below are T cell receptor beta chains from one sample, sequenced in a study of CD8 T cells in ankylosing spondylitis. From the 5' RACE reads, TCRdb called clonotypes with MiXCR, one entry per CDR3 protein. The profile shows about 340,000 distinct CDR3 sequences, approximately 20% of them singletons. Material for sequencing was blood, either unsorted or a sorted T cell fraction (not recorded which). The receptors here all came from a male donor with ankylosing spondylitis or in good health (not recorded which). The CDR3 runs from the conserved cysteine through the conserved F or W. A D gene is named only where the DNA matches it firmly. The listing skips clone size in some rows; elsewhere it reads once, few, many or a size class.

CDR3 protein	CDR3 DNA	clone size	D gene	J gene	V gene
CASSSWTSGGVRETQYF	TGTGCCAGCAGCTCCTGGACTAGCGGGGGGGTCCGGGAGACCCAGTACTTC	NA	TRBD2	TRBJ2-5	TRBV7-9
CASSQAPFEQFF	TGTGCCAGCAGCCAAGCTCCCTTTGAGCAGTTCTTC	NA	NA	TRBJ2-1	TRBV14
CASSYSLAGGETQYF	TGTGCCAGCAGTTACTCGCTAGCGGGGGGAGAGACCCAGTACTTC	NA	TRBD2	TRBJ2-5	TRBV6-5
CASSSDRGRGYEQFF	TGCGCCAGCAGCTCCGACAGGGGGCGAGGCTATGAGCAGTTCTTC	few	TRBD1	TRBJ2-1	TRBV5-1
CASSLDILGYEQYF	TGCGCCAGCAGCCTCGACATCCTGGGATACGAGCAGTACTTC	few	NA	TRBJ2-7	TRBV5-1
CASSDSPSETQYF	TGCGCCAGCAGTGACTCCCCGTCAGAGACCCAGTACTTC	few	NA	TRBJ2-5	TRBV10-2
CASSLGANEQFF	TGTGCCAGCAGCCTTGGTGCCAATGAGCAGTTCTTC	many	NA	TRBJ2-1	TRBV5-1
CSVTGGASGYTF	TGCAGCGTCACAGGGGGCGCCTCTGGCTACACCTTC	many	TRBD1	TRBJ1-2	TRBV29-1
CASSPIAGTLYEQYF	TGTGCCAGCAGTCCGATCGCCGGGACATTATACGAGCAGTACTTC	NA	NA	TRBJ2-7	TRBV12-3/TRBV12-4
CASAGTSSYNEQFF	TGTGCTTCCGCGGGGACTAGCTCCTACAATGAGCAGTTCTTC	few	TRBD2	TRBJ2-1	TRBV7-9
CSVEWDADTQYF	TGCAGCGTTGAGTGGGACGCAGATACGCAGTATTTT	few	NA	TRBJ2-3	TRBV29-1
CASSHLGGSYEQYF	TGTGCCAGCAGCCACCTAGGGGGATCCTACGAGCAGTACTTC	few	NA	TRBJ2-7	TRBV7-9
CSAEGRGAIYNEQFF	TGCAGTGCTGAGGGGCGGGGGGCCATCTACAATGAGCAGTTCTTC	NA	TRBD2	TRBJ2-1	TRBV20-1
CASSQFKFDTQYF	TGTGCCAGCAGTCAGTTCAAGTTTGATACGCAGTATTTT	once	NA	TRBJ2-3	TRBV6-6
CASSLRLAGAKNEQFF	TGTGCCAGCAGTCTAAGACTAGCGGGGGCCAAAAATGAGCAGTTCTTC	few	TRBD2	TRBJ2-1	TRBV12-3/TRBV12-4
CAWIRTSSYEQYF	TGTGCCTGGATCCGAACAAGCTCCTACGAGCAGTACTTC	few	NA	TRBJ2-7	TRBV30
CASSQVRGGYQETQYF	TGCGCCAGCAGCCAAGTTAGAGGCGGATACCAAGAGACCCAGTACTTC	NA	NA	TRBJ2-5	TRBV4-1
CASSFPGQPYEQYF	TGTGCCAGCAGTTTCCCCGGACAGCCCTACGAGCAGTACTTC	many	NA	TRBJ2-7	TRBV12-3/TRBV12-4
CASSQGTPEQYF	TGTGCCAGCAGCCAAGGGACACCCGAGCAGTACTTC	NA	NA	TRBJ2-7	TRBV7-9
CASSHSGLATEAFF	TGTGCCAGCAGCCACTCAGGGTTGGCCACTGAAGCTTTCTTT	few	NA	TRBJ1-1	TRBV3-1
CASSEGGGGGYTF	TGTGCCAGCAGTGAAGGGGGGGGAGGCGGCTACACCTTC	NA	NA	TRBJ1-2	TRBV25-1
CASSAWGSDNTEAFF	TGTGCCAGCAGTGCCTGGGGATCAGATAACACTGAAGCTTTCTTT	NA	NA	TRBJ1-1	TRBV12-3/TRBV12-4
CASSDPVAGTDTQYF	TGTGCCAGCAGCGACCCTGTGGCGGGCACAGATACGCAGTATTTT	few	NA	TRBJ2-3	TRBV12-3/TRBV12-4
CASSSGEVYEQYF	TGTGCCAGCAGCTCAGGGGAAGTGTACGAGCAGTACTTC	many	NA	TRBJ2-7	TRBV7-6
CASSTGQGADYGYTF	TGTGCCAGCAGCACCGGACAGGGAGCTGACTATGGCTACACCTTC	NA	TRBD1	TRBJ1-2	TRBV7-9
CASSLEAGTPYEQYF	TGTGCCAGCAGCTTGGAGGCGGGGACCCCCTACGAGCAGTACTTC	NA	NA	TRBJ2-7	TRBV5-4
CASSLMPSAYNEQFF	TGTGCCAGCAGTTTAATGCCTAGCGCGTACAATGAGCAGTTCTTC	NA	NA	TRBJ2-1	TRBV27
CATSRGTYEQYF	TGTGCCACCAGCAGGGGCACCTACGAGCAGTACTTC	NA	NA	TRBJ2-7	TRBV15
CATDGEWSNQPQHF	TGTGCCACCGACGGGGAGTGGAGCAATCAGCCCCAGCATTTT	NA	NA	TRBJ1-5	TRBV10-3
CASSGGLIGTQYF	TGTGCCAGTTCGGGGGGGCTTATTGGTACGCAGTATTTT	few	TRBD2	TRBJ2-3	TRBV27
CASSLNPGTAYEQYF	TGTGCCAGCAGTTTAAACCCCGGGACAGCGTACGAGCAGTACTTC	few	TRBD1	TRBJ2-7	TRBV28
CASSLALAGGPKSGELFF	TGTGCCAGCAGCTTAGCGCTAGCGGGGGGGCCGAAGTCCGGGGAGCTGTTTTTT	few	TRBD2	TRBJ2-2	TRBV7-8
CASRPSGSNEQFF	TGTGCCAGCCGCCCCTCGGGGTCCAATGAGCAGTTCTTC	few	NA	TRBJ2-1	TRBV11-2
CASSQAAQGGTPLHF	TGCGCCAGCAGCCAAGCCGCCCAGGGCGGCACACCCCTCCACTTT	NA	NA	TRBJ1-6	TRBV4-1
CASSPGGRLFEQYF	TGTGCCAGCAGTCCCGGGGGGCGTTTGTTCGAGCAGTACTTC	NA	NA	TRBJ2-7	TRBV12-3/TRBV12-4
CASSWGPTEAFF	TGTGCCAGCAGTTGGGGCCCCACTGAAGCTTTCTTT	many	NA	TRBJ1-1	TRBV12-3/TRBV12-4
CASSLPDKTTDTQYF	TGTGCCAGCAGCTTACCCGACAAGACCACAGATACGCAGTATTTT	NA	NA	TRBJ2-3	TRBV5-6
CASSLTNEETQYF	TGTGCCAGCAGTCTAACTAACGAAGAGACCCAGTACTTC	NA	NA	TRBJ2-5	TRBV2
CASSSGRTGDNEQFF	TGCGCCAGCAGCTCAGGCCGGACAGGGGACAATGAGCAGTTCTTC	few	TRBD1	TRBJ2-1	TRBV5-1
CASSSDGNTIYF	TGTGCCAGCAGTTCGGATGGAAACACCATATATTTT	many	NA	TRBJ1-3	TRBV12-3/TRBV12-4
CASSDGMITDTQYF	TGTGCCAGCAGTGACGGTATGATCACAGATACGCAGTATTTT	NA	NA	TRBJ2-3	TRBV2
CASSPGSGTSSYEQYF	TGTGCCAGCAGCCCTGGGTCCGGGACCAGCTCCTACGAGCAGTACTTC	NA	NA	TRBJ2-7	TRBV9
CASSSTVGTEAFF	TGTGCCAGCAGCTCAACCGTTGGGACTGAAGCTTTCTTT	NA	NA	TRBJ1-1	TRBV7-3
CASSRTSGGTSTDTQYF	TGTGCCAGCAGCCGGACTAGCGGGGGAACTAGCACAGATACGCAGTATTTT	NA	TRBD2	TRBJ2-3	TRBV7-9
CASSLGVSRDIQYF	TGTGCCAGCAGTTTAGGGGTTAGCCGAGACATTCAGTACTTC	few	NA	TRBJ2-4	TRBV12-3/TRBV12-4
CASSVTTDTQYF	TGTGCCAGCAGCGTAACCACAGATACGCAGTATTTT	NA	NA	TRBJ2-3	TRBV11-1
CATTRDGNSYEQYF	TGTGCCACCACCCGGGACGGGAACTCCTACGAGCAGTACTTC	NA	NA	TRBJ2-7	TRBV10-3
CASSPTVFHEQYF	TGTGCCAGCAGCCCTACAGTATTCCACGAGCAGTACTTC	NA	NA	TRBJ2-7	TRBV6-4
CASSVGTSDNEQFF	TGTGCCAGCAGCGTCGGGACTAGCGACAATGAGCAGTTCTTC	few	TRBD2	TRBJ2-1	TRBV9
CASSLEGRLHF	TGTGCCAGCAGCTTAGAAGGGAGACTCCACTTT	many	NA	TRBJ1-6	TRBV7-2
CASSQESGAYGYTF	TGTGCCAGCAGCCAAGAGTCAGGGGCGTATGGCTACACCTTC	many	NA	TRBJ1-2	TRBV3-1